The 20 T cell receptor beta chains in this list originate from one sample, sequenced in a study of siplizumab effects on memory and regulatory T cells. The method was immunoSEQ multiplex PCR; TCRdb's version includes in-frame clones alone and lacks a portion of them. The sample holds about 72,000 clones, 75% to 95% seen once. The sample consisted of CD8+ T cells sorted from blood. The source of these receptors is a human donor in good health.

CDR3 DNA sequence: TGTGCCAGCAGCCATGGACAGGGGGATCAGCCCCAGCATTTT. This encodes CASSHGQGDQPQHF. The gene calls are TRBV5-6 and TRBJ1-5; 10 nucleotides line up with TRBD1. This CDR3 spans 14 amino acids. The germline CDR1 and CDR2 sequences are SGHDT and YYEEEE. The J segment lost 5 bases and the V segment lost 4 bases, leaving 3 bases of the junction unmatched.

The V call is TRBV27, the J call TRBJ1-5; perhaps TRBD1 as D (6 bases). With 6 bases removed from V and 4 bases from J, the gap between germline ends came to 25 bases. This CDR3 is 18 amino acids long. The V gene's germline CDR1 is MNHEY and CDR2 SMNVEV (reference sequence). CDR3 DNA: TGTGCCAGCAGGCCCGATGGGACAACGGTGGGGTTGAATCAGCCCCAGCATTTT. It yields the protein CASRPDGTTVGLNQPQHF.

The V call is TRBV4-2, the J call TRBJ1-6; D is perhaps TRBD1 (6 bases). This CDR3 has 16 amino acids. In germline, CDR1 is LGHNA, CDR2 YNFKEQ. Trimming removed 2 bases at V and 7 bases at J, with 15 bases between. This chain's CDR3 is CASSQLPAGENSPLHF. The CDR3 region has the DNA TGTGCCAGCAGCCAACTCCCGGCAGGGGAGAATTCACCCCTCCACTTT.

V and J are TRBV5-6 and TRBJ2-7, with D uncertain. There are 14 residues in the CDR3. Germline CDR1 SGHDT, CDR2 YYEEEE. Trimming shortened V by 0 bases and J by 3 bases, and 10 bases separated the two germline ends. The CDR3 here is CASSLEGYIYEQYF. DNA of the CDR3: TGTGCCAGCAGCTTGGAGGGCTATATCTACGAGCAGTACTTC.

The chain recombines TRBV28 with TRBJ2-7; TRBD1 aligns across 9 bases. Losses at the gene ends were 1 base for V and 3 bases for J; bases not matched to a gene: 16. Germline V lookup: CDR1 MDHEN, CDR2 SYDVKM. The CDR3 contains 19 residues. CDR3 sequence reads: CASSLLGGGQGYSNYEQYF. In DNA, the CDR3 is TGTGCCAGCAGTTTATTGGGTGGGGGACAGGGCTACTCCAACTACGAGCAGTACTTC.

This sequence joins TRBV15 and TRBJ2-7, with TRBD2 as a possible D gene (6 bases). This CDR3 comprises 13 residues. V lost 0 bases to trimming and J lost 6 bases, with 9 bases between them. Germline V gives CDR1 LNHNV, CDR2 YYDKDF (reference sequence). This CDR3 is CATSREGSGEQYF. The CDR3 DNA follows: TGTGCCACCAGCAGAGAGGGTAGCGGCGAGCAGTACTTC.

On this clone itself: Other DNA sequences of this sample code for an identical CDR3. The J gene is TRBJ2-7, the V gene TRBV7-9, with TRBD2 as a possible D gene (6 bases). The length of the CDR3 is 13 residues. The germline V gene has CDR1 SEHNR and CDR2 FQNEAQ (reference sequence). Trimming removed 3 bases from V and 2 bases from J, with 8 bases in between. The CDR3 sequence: CASSLAGTYEQYF. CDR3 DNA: TGTGCCAGCAGCTTGGCGGGGACCTACGAGCAGTACTTC.

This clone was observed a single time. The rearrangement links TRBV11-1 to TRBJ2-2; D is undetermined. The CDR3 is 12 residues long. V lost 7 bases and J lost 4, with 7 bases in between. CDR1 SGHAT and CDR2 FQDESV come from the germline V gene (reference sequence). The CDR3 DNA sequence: TGTGCCAGCACCCTCTCCACCGGGGAGCTGTTTTTT. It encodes CASTLSTGELFF.

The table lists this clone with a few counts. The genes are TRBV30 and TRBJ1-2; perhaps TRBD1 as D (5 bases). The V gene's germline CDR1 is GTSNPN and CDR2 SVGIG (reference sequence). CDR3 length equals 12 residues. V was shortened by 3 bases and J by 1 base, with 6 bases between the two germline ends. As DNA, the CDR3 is TGTGCCTGGAGGCAGGGTAACTATGGCTACACCTTC. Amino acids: CAWRQGNYGYTF.

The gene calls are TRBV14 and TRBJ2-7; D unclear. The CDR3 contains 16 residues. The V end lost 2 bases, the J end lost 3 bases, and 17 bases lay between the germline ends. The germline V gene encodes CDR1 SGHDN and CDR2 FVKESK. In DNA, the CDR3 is TGTGCCAGCAGCCAACCATTTGGGCTGGGCCTCTACGAGCAGTACTTC. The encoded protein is CASSQPFGLGLYEQYF.

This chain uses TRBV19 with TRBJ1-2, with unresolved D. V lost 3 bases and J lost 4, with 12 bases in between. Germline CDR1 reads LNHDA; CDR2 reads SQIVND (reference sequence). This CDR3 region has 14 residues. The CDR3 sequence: CASSMGNSPYGYTF. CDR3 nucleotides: TGTGCCAGTAGTATGGGGAACAGCCCCTATGGCTACACCTTC.

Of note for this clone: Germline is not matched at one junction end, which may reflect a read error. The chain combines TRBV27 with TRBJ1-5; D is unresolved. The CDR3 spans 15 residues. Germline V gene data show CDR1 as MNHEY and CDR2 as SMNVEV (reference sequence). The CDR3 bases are TGTGCCGGCAGTTTATATGAGGACAGCAATCAGCCCCAGCATTTT. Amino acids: CAGSLYEDSNQPQHF.

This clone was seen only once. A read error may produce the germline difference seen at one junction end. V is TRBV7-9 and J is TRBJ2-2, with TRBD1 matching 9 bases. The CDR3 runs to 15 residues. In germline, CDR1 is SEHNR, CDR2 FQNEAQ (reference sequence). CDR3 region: CASSAGTGNPGELFF. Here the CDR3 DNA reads TGTGCCAGCAGCGCCGGGACAGGGAACCCCGGGGAGCTGTTTTTT.

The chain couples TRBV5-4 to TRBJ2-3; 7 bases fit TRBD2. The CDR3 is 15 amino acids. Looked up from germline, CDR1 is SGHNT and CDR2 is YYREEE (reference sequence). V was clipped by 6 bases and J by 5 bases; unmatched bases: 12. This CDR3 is CASNVVGGRGDTQYF. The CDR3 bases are TGTGCCAGCAACGTTGTGGGCGGGAGAGGAGATACGCAGTATTTT.

The CDR3 DNA is TGTGCCAGCAGCTTCCGGGGGGAGGGCCGGGAAGATACGCAGTATTTT. Translated: CASSFRGEGREDTQYF. The chain links TRBV7-9 to TRBJ2-3, with 7 nucleotides matching TRBD2. This CDR3 spans 16 amino acids. The ends lost 3 bases at V and 5 bases at J; junction bases unmatched: 11. CDR1 is SEHNR and CDR2 is FQNEAQ in the germline V gene (reference sequence).

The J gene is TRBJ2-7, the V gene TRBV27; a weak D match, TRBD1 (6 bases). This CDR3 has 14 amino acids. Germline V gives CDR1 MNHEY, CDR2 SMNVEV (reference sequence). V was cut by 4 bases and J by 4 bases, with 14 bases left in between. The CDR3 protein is CASSWGGQRYEQYF. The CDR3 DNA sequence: TGTGCCAGCAGTTGGGGTGGACAGAGGTACGAGCAGTACTTC.

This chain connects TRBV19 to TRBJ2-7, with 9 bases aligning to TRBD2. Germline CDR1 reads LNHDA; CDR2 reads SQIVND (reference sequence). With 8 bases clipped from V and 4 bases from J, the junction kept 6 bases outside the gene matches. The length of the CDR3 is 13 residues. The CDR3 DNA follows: TGTGCCAGTGGGGGACTAGCCATTTACGAGCAGTACTTC. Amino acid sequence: CASGGLAIYEQYF.

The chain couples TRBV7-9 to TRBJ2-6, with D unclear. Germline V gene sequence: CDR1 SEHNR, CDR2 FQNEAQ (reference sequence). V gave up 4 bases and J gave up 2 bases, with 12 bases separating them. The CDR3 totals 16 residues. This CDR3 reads CASSSSPGAGANVLTF. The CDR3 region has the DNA TGTGCCAGCAGCTCATCACCGGGCGCTGGGGCCAACGTCCTGACTTTC.

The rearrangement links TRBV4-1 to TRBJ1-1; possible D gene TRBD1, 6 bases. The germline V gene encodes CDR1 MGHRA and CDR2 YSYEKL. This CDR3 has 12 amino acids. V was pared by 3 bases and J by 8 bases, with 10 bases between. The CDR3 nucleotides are TGCGCCAGCAGCCATGTCACAGGGGAAGCTTTCTTT. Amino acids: CASSHVTGEAFF.

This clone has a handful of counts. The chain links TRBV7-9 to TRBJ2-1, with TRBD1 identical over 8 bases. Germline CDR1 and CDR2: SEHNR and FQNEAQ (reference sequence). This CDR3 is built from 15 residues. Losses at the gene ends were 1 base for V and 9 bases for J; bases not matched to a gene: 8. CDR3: CASSLEIGQGGEQFF. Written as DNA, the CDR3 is TGTGCCAGCAGCTTAGAAATAGGACAGGGAGGTGAGCAGTTCTTC.